Shown below are 2 T cell receptor beta chains from a single sample sequenced in a study of blood T cell repertoires in COVID-19. The data were produced by immunoSEQ multiplex PCR, yet TCRdb's version contains in-frame clones alone and is incomplete. The table shows under 200,000 clones, with about 82% occurring only once. Sequencing was done on a sample of peripheral blood. These TCRs come from a woman in her twenties or thirties with acute or convalescent COVID-19.

In its sample, this clone was seen a few times. J is TRBJ2-3 and V is TRBV5-1, with 13 bases lining up with TRBD2. Germline V gives CDR1 SGHRS, CDR2 YFSETQ. J lost 2 bases, V lost 0 bases, and 12 bases had no gene match. The CDR3 is 20 amino acids. This CDR3 reads CASSLGTSGRVYSFTDTQYF. In nucleotides, the CDR3 is TGCGCCAGCAGCTTGGGTACTAGCGGGAGGGTATATTCGTTCACAGATACGCAGTATTTT.

This clone was recorded only once. The rearrangement links TRBV30 to TRBJ1-1; D might be TRBD1 (5 bases). The germline V gene has CDR1 GTSNPN and CDR2 SVGIG (reference sequence). The CDR3 is 15 residues long. Trimming left V 3 bases short and J 0 bases short, with 14 bases between. This CDR3 reads CAWSQVGGLNTEAFF. Here the CDR3 DNA reads TGTGCCTGGAGCCAGGTGGGGGGATTGAACACTGAAGCTTTCTTT. The entire variable domain, with the rest obtained from reference TRBV30 and TRBJ1-1, is as follows: SQTIHQWPATLVQPVGSPLSLECTVEGTSNPNLYWYRQAAGRGLQLLFYSVGIGQISSEVPQNLSASRPQDRQFILSSKKLLLSDSGFYLCAWSQVGGLNTEAFFGQGTRLTVV.